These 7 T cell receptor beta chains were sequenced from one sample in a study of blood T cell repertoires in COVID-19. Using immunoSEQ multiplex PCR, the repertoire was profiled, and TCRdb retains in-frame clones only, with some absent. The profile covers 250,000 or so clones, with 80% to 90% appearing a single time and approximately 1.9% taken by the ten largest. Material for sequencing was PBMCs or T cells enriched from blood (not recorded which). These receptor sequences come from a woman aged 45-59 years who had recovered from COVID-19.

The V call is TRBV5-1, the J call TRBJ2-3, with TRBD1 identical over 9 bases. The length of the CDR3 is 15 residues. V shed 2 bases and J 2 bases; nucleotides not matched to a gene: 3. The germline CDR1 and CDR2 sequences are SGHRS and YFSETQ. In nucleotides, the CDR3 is TGCGCCAGCAGCTTAGACAGGGGGTACACAGATACGCAGTATTTT. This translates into CASSLDRGYTDTQYF.

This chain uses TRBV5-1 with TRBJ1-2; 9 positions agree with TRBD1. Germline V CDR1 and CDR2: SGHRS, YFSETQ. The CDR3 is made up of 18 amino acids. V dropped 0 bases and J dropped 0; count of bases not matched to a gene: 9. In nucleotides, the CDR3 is TGCGCCAGCAGCTTGGGGAATCCACAGGGGGCGCCTAACTATGGCTACACCTTC. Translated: CASSLGNPQGAPNYGYTF. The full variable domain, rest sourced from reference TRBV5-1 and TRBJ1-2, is KAGVTQTPRYLIKTRGQQVTLSCSPISGHRSVSWYQQTPGQGLQFLFEYFSETQRNKGNFPGRFSGRQFSNSRSEMNVSTLELGDSALYLCASSLGNPQGAPNYGYTFGSGTRLTVV.

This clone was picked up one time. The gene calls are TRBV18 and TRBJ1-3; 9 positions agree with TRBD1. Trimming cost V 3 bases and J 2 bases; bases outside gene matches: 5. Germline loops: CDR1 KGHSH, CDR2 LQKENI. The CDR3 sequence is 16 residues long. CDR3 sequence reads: CASSPQRQGAGNTIYF. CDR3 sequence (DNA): TGTGCCAGCTCACCGCAGCGACAGGGGGCTGGAAACACCATATATTTT.

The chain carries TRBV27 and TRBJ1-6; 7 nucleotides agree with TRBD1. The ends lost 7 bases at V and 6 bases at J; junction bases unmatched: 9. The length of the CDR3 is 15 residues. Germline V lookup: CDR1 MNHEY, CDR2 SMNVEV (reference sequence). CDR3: CASTINRDSNSPLHF. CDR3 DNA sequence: TGTGCCAGCACCATCAACCGGGACAGTAATTCACCCCTCCACTTT.

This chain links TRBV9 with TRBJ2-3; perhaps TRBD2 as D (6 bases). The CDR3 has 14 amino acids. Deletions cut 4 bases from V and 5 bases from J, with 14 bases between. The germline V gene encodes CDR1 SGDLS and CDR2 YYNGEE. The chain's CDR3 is CASSILMGGDTQYF. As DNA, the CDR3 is TGTGCCAGCAGCATCCTCATGGGGGGAGATACGCAGTATTTT.

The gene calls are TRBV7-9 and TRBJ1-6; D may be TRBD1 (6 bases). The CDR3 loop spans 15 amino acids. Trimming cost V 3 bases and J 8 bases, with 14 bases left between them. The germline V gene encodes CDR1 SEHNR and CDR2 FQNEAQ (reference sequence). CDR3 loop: CASSLAGTSDSPLHF. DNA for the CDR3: TGTGCCAGCAGCTTGGCCGGGACAAGTGATTCACCCCTCCACTTT. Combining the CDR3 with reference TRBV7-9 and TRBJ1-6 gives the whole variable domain DTGVSQNPRHKITKRGQNVTFRCDPISEHNRLYWYRQTLGQGPEFLTYFQNEAQLEKSRLLSDRFSAERPKGSFSTLEIQRTEQGDSAMYLCASSLAGTSDSPLHFGNGTRLTVT.

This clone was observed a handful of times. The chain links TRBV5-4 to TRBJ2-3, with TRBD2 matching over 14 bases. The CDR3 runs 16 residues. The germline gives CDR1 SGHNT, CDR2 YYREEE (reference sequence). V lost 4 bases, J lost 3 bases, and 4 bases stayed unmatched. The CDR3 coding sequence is TGTGCCAGCAGCGGGGGACTAGCGGGAGTGACAGATACGCAGTATTTT. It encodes CASSGGLAGVTDTQYF.